These T cell receptor beta chains were read from a single sample in a study of blood T cell repertoires in COVID-19. Some clones are missing from TCRdb's copy, which holds only in-frame ones; the method was immunoSEQ multiplex PCR. The sample carries 200,000 to 300,000 clones, 84% recorded once. Sequencing used peripheral blood. These receptors were collected from a man aged 55-75 years with acute or convalescent COVID-19. The CDR3 runs from the conserved cysteine through the conserved F or W. Each record gives: V gene, D gene, J gene, clone size, CDR3 DNA, CDR3 protein. A D gene is named only where the DNA matches it firmly. Some rows mark clone size as missing; the rest say once, few, many or name a class of expanded clone.

>TRBV20-1|TRBD1|TRBJ2-3|once
TGCAGTGCTAGTAGGGGGCCGGGGAGCACAGATACGCAGTATTTT
CSASRGPGSTDTQYF
>TRBV10-3|TRBD2|TRBJ2-7|.
TGTGCCATCAGTGAGCAACTAGCGGGGGGGCGCGAGCAGTACTTC
CAISEQLAGGREQYF
>TRBV7-9|TRBD1|TRBJ2-7|few
TGTGCCAGCAGCTCCGGGACAGGTTCCTACGAGCAGTACTTC
CASSSGTGSYEQYF
>TRBV19|.|TRBJ1-3|once
TGTGCCAGTAGTATGTTCGCAGTCGGGTTTTATGGCTCTGGAAACACCATATATTTT
CASSMFAVGFYGSGNTIYF
>TRBV2|.|TRBJ2-7|.
TGTGCCAGCAGGGGATCCCAGGGGCCGTACTACGAGCAGTACTTC
CASRGSQGPYYEQYF
>TRBV5-1|.|TRBJ2-5|once
TGCGCCAGCAGCTTGAGGGGGGGACACCAAGAGACCCAGTACTTC
CASSLRGGHQETQYF
>TRBV29-1|TRBD2|TRBJ2-1|.
TGCAGCGTTTTACAAGCGGGAGGCAATGAGCAGTTCTTC
CSVLQAGGNEQFF
>TRBV10-3|TRBD1|TRBJ1-1|once
TGTGCCATCAGTGAGAGGCAGGGGGCTGTGGGGACTGAAGCTTTCTTT
CAISERQGAVGTEAFF
>TRBV19|.|TRBJ2-7|.
TGTGCCAGTAGTATTAGCGGACAATCCTACGAGCAGTACTTC
CASSISGQSYEQYF
>TRBV5-1|TRBD2|TRBJ2-1|once
TGCGCCAGCAGCTTTAGCGGGGGGACCTACAATGAGCAGTTCTTC
CASSFSGGTYNEQFF
>TRBV5-1|TRBD2|TRBJ2-3|.
TGCGCCAGCAGCTTTGGGACTAGCGGGCCCCCCGGTGGAGATACGCAGTATTTT
CASSFGTSGPPGGDTQYF
>TRBV27|.|TRBJ1-2|.
TGTGCCAGCAGCCTCTTCGGGGGGCCGGACTATGGCTACACCTTC
CASSLFGGPDYGYTF
>TRBV6-2/TRBV6-3|.|TRBJ1-4|.
TGTGCCAGCAGTTACCGAGGACAGATGAGGGAAAAACTGTTTTTT
CASSYRGQMREKLFF
>TRBV12-5|.|TRBJ2-2|.
TGTGCTAGTGGCACGGACTGGAACACCGGGGAGCTGTTTTTT
CASGTDWNTGELFF
>TRBV10-1|.|TRBJ2-5|.
TGCGCCAGCTTAGGGGGTAGTCGCGAAGGGGCCCAGTACTTC
CASLGGSREGAQYF
>TRBV19|TRBD2|TRBJ2-1|.
TGTGCCAGTATCGAAGGCGGGAGTAAACGTGAGCAGTTCTTC
CASIEGGSKREQFF
>TRBV5-1|.|TRBJ2-6|.
TGCGCCAGCAGCTTACCCGGGTCCCTTCTCTCTGGGGCCAACGTCCTGACTTTC
CASSLPGSLLSGANVLTF
>TRBV5-6|.|TRBJ1-1|.
TGTGCCAGCAGCTTCAGCACTGAAGCTTTCTTT
CASSFSTEAFF
>TRBV9|TRBD1|TRBJ2-7|.
TGTGCCAGCAGCGCTGGACAGGGGGAATACGAGCAGTACTTC
CASSAGQGEYEQYF
>TRBV7-2|TRBD2|TRBJ2-3|.
TGTGCCAGCAGCTTAGCTAGGATGGCGGGGGAGCTGGATACGCAGTATTTT
CASSLARMAGELDTQYF
>TRBV1|.|TRBJ2-3|few
TGCACCAGCAGCCAAGATCTCGGGGGGGGTAGCACAGATACGCAGTATTTT
CTSSQDLGGGSTDTQYF
>TRBV4-1|.|TRBJ1-2|.
TGCGCCAGCAGCCCCACAGCCGACTATGGCTACACCTTC
CASSPTADYGYTF
>TRBV15|.|TRBJ1-5|.
TGTGCCACCAGCAAGTACAGGGAGCAGCCCCAGCATTTT
CATSKYREQPQHF
>TRBV3-1/TRBV3-2|.|TRBJ2-1|.
TGTGCCAGCAGCCCAACAGGCTACAATGAGCAGTTCTTC
CASSPTGYNEQFF
>TRBV6-1|.|TRBJ1-5|.
TGTGCCAGCAGTGACCACAGGGTGACGAGCAATCAGCCCCAGCATTTT
CASSDHRVTSNQPQHF
>TRBV28|.|TRBJ2-7|few
TGTGCCAGCAGTTTATTGTGGGGGGACCACTACGAGCAGTACTTC
CASSLLWGDHYEQYF
>TRBV9|.|TRBJ1-1|.
TGTGCCAGCAGCGTGGCCGGGGGAGGGGCTGAAGCTTTCTTT
CASSVAGGGAEAFF
>TRBV5-1|TRBD2|TRBJ2-3|.
TGCGCCAGCAGCTTGAGTGGGACTAGCGCACCTAGCACAGATACGCAGTATTTT
CASSLSGTSAPSTDTQYF
>TRBV11-2|.|TRBJ1-1|.
TGTGCCAGCAGCTTAGGCAGGGTCGCGATGAACACTGAAGCTTTCTTT
CASSLGRVAMNTEAFF
>TRBV28|TRBD1|TRBJ1-2|.
TGTGCCAGCAGGACAGGGGGCCCGACTAACTATGGCTACACCTTC
CASRTGGPTNYGYTF
>TRBV7-6|.|TRBJ2-4|.
TGTGCCAGCAGCGGGGCTTCGGGGGACATTCAGTACTTC
CASSGASGDIQYF
>TRBV5-1|TRBD1|TRBJ1-1|few
TGCGCCAGCAGCTTGGTGGTGTCAGGGGGCACTGAAGCTTTCTTT
CASSLVVSGGTEAFF
>TRBV2|.|TRBJ2-5|.
TGTGCCAGCAGTGAGGGTTTCGGAGAGCAAGAGACCCAGTACTTC
CASSEGFGEQETQYF